Following are 8 T cell receptor beta chains from one sample sequenced in a study of long-term antiretroviral therapy in people with HIV. Survey-level resolution applied to immunoSEQ assay v3.0. Sequencing was performed with immunoSEQ multiplex PCR; in TCRdb, only in-frame clones are kept and a portion is missing. The data show 13,000 to 15,000 clones, with around four fifths seen just once and 15% to 20% held by the top ten. The sequencing used unsorted PBMCs, collected 1.8 years before starting antiretroviral therapy. The receptors were sampled from a woman aged 35 to 49 with HIV.

The rearrangement uses TRBV7-9 and TRBJ2-7; unclear D gene. Germline-derived CDR1 and CDR2 are SEHNR and FQNEAQ (reference sequence). V dropped 4 bases and J dropped 6 bases, with 22 bases sitting between them. This CDR3 contains 16 residues. As DNA, the CDR3 is TGTGCCAGCAGCTCCCAACAGATCGGACCTGCCCTCGAGCAGTACTTC. It codes for CASSSQQIGPALEQYF.

The chain joins TRBV29-1 to TRBJ2-1; D unresolved. This CDR3 spans 12 amino acids. V was clipped by 7 bases and J by 6 bases, with 13 bases between them. Germline loops: CDR1 SQVTM, CDR2 ANQGSEA. This chain's CDR3 is CSAVPLINEQFF. CDR3 sequence (DNA): TGCAGCGCTGTTCCTCTCATCAATGAGCAGTTCTTC.

This clone was observed a handful of times. The chain has TRBV5-1 and TRBJ2-7; either TRBD1 or TRBD2 may fit D (5 bases each). V was cut by 1 base and J by 2 bases, with 10 bases left in between. This CDR3 contains 14 residues. The germline V gene encodes CDR1 SGHRS and CDR2 YFSETQ. CDR3 amino acids: CASSLFGAPYEQYF. The CDR3 coding sequence is TGCGCCAGCAGCTTGTTCGGGGCCCCCTACGAGCAGTACTTC.

The chain links TRBV11-2 to TRBJ1-3; D remains ambiguous. The CDR3 contains 13 residues. Germline CDR1 is SGHAT and CDR2 is FQNNGV. Trimming stripped 8 bases from V and 4 bases from J, with 12 bases between. Here the CDR3 reads CASVAGLGNTIYF. CDR3 DNA: TGTGCCAGCGTTGCGGGGTTGGGAAACACCATATATTTT.

The V and J genes are TRBV7-2 and TRBJ2-3; 12 bases are a match to TRBD2. The CDR3 contains 17 residues. The germline CDR1 and CDR2 sequences are SGHTA and FQGNSA. J lost 3 bases, V lost 4 bases, and 8 bases had no gene match. CDR3 coding DNA: TGTGCCAGCAGCTCCGCCGCCCTAGCGGGAGGGACAGATACGCAGTATTTT. Translating gives CASSSAALAGGTDTQYF.

The V call is TRBV7-9, the J call TRBJ2-1; D is unresolved. The germline V gene has CDR1 SEHNR and CDR2 FQNEAQ (reference sequence). V lost 8 bases and J lost 9, with 2 bases in between. The CDR3 spans 8 residues. The CDR3 here is CASPEQFF. CDR3 nucleotides: TGTGCCAGCCCTGAGCAGTTCTTC.

The rearrangement uses TRBV27 and TRBJ2-7; 8 nucleotides align to TRBD1. From germline, CDR1 is MNHEY and CDR2 SMNVEV (reference sequence). V trimming: 11 bases; J trimming: 5 bases; junction bases outside the gene matches: 8. The CDR3 sequence is 12 residues long. The CDR3 nucleotides read TGTGCCGCGGACAGGGTAAGCCACGAGCAGTACTTC. Translation gives CAADRVSHEQYF.

This chain joins TRBV5-1 and TRBJ2-2; 7 bases are shared with TRBD2. J lost 3 bases, V lost 4 bases, and 12 bases had no gene match. The CDR3 totals 17 residues. Germline CDR1 and CDR2: SGHRS and YFSETQ. DNA for the CDR3: TGCGCCAGCAGCCGTAACGGAGCTAGCGGTGACACCGGGGAGCTGTTTTTT. Protein sequence: CASSRNGASGDTGELFF.